These 13 T cell receptor beta chains share one sample of origin, sequenced in a study of shared clonotypes between healthy human individuals. Profiled with immunoSEQ multiplex PCR; TCRdb holds only in-frame clones, not every one. Of some 2.1 million clones listed, around 95% are singletons. Naive CD8 cells lacked CD45RO, underwent positive selection for CCR7 and left out terminally differentiated effector memory CD45RA+ cells. Sequencing was done on a sample of naive CD8+ T cells from PBMCs. These receptors all come from a man in his late teens or twenties in good health. Some clones in this sample may be carry-over from other donors' samples.

V gene TRBV6-4 combines with J gene TRBJ2-1; D remains ambiguous. V shed 8 bases and J shed 2 bases, with 4 bases lying between them. The CDR3 loop spans 11 amino acids. Germline V gene data show CDR1 as MRHNA and CDR2 as SNTAGT. Written as DNA, the CDR3 is TGTGCCAGCGTAACCTACAATGAGCAGTTCTTC. This translates into CASVTYNEQFF.

The rearrangement joins TRBV27 to TRBJ2-7, with 8 bases that match TRBD2. V lost 9 bases to trimming and J lost 4 bases; unmatched junction nucleotides: 8. CDR1 is MNHEY and CDR2 is SMNVEV in the germline V gene (reference sequence). The CDR3 consists of 13 residues. Here the CDR3 reads CASKGLDVYEQYF. The CDR3 DNA follows: TGTGCCAGTAAGGGACTAGACGTTTACGAGCAGTACTTC.

The chain has TRBV28 and TRBJ1-1; tentatively, D is TRBD1 (5 bases). Germline CDR1 reads MDHEN; CDR2 reads SYDVKM. V was trimmed by 1 base and J by 1 base, leaving 16 bases between them. The CDR3 runs to 17 residues. CDR3 protein: CASSLYPTGGANTEAFF. The DNA of the CDR3 is TGTGCCAGCAGTTTATACCCCACGGGAGGGGCGAACACTGAAGCTTTCTTT.

The J gene is TRBJ2-7, the V gene TRBV7-9; 7 nucleotides align to TRBD1. Per germline, CDR1 SEHNR and CDR2 FQNEAQ (reference sequence). This CDR3 has 19 residues. The V gene end was trimmed by 5 bases and the J gene end by 2 bases; junction bases not matched to a gene: 21. CDR3 DNA: TGTGCCAGCAGCCAAAGCCAAACAGGGGTTAACAGGGGTGCCTACGAGCAGTACTTC. Protein product: CASSQSQTGVNRGAYEQYF.

The CDR3 region has the DNA TGTGCCAGCAGCCCCAATACGGGGGGGTCCTACAATGAGCAGTTCTTC. Translation gives CASSPNTGGSYNEQFF. The chain recombines TRBV7-9 with TRBJ2-1; TRBD2 matches at 8 bases. J lost 1 base, V lost 5 bases, and 7 bases had no gene match. CDR3 length equals 16 residues. Germline CDR1 reads SEHNR; CDR2 reads FQNEAQ (reference sequence).

Comment on this clone: The sample contains more than one DNA sequence encoding this CDR3. This chain joins TRBV7-9 and TRBJ2-5; D is undetermined. The V end lost 0 bases, the J end lost 3 bases, and 2 bases lay between the germline ends. The germline V gene encodes CDR1 SEHNR and CDR2 FQNEAQ (reference sequence). CDR3 size: 12 residues. CDR3: CASSLAEETQYF. The CDR3 bases are TGTGCCAGCAGCTTAGCAGAAGAGACCCAGTACTTC.

The chain carries TRBV4-1 and TRBJ1-3; D may be TRBD1 (5 bases). Between the trimmed V and J ends, which lost 1 base and 0 bases, there was a span of 22 bases. The CDR3 has 20 residues. Germline CDR1 is MGHRA and CDR2 is YSYEKL. Written as DNA, the CDR3 is TGCGCCAGCAGCCAAGTTTCCGTTCGGGACCGAAGATTCTCTGGAAACACCATATATTTT. This sequence encodes CASSQVSVRDRRFSGNTIYF.

Notes on this clone: Other DNA sequences in this specimen translate into the identical CDR3. The chain couples TRBV27 to TRBJ2-7, with a tentative D call TRBD2 (6 bases). Trimming removed 5 bases from V and 3 bases from J, with 11 bases in between. The CDR3 is 13 amino acids. Germline V lookup: CDR1 MNHEY, CDR2 SMNVEV (reference sequence). The CDR3 region is CASSPTGLYEQYF. The CDR3 nucleotides are TGTGCCAGCAGTCCGACGGGACTCTACGAGCAGTACTTC.

The V gene is TRBV29-1, the J gene TRBJ1-2; 12 bases fit TRBD1. Germline V gene data show CDR1 as SQVTM and CDR2 as ANQGSEA. The trim removed 6 bases at V and 6 bases at J, leaving 8 bases unmatched. CDR3 size: 14 residues. The CDR3 coding sequence is TGCAGCGTAATCCGGGACAGGGGGCGAGATGGCTACACCTTC. Translation gives CSVIRDRGRDGYTF. Variable domain in full (rest from reference TRBV29-1 and TRBJ1-2): SAVISQKPSRDICQRGTSLTIQCQVDSQVTMMFWYRQQPGQSLTLIATANQGSEATYESGFVIDKFPISRPNLTFSTLTVSNMSPEDSSIYLCSVIRDRGRDGYTFGSGTRLTVV.

The CDR3 here is CASSLRPGVSPLHF. Written as DNA, the CDR3 is TGTGCCAGCAGTTTAAGGCCAGGGGTTTCCCCCCTCCACTTT. The chain joins TRBV28 to TRBJ1-6; D may be TRBD1 (6 bases). The length of the CDR3 is 14 residues. CDR1 and CDR2 from the germline V gene are MDHEN and SYDVKM. The germline V and J ends were trimmed by 2 bases and 13 bases, with 15 bases remaining between them. The full variable domain, completed using reference TRBV28 and TRBJ1-6, is DVKVTQSSRYLVKRTGEKVFLECVQDMDHENMFWYRQDPGLGLRLIYFSYDVKMKEKGDIPEGYSVSREKKERFSLILESASTNQTSMYLCASSLRPGVSPLHFGNGTRLTVT.

Notes on this clone: Other DNA variants within this sample encode the same CDR3. This chain links TRBV27 with TRBJ2-5; 7 nucleotides line up with TRBD1. J gave up 4 bases and V 3 bases, and 5 bases lay outside the gene matches. CDR1 is MNHEY and CDR2 is SMNVEV in the germline V gene (reference sequence). The CDR3 runs 14 residues. As DNA, the CDR3 is TGTGCCAGCAGTTTGAGGGGGCTGGGAGAGACCCAGTACTTC. Translation: CASSLRGLGETQYF.

This chain links TRBV28 with TRBJ1-5; D gene uncertain. V lost 8 bases, J lost 4 bases, and 15 bases lay in between. Germline V gene data show CDR1 as MDHEN and CDR2 as SYDVKM. CDR3 length equals 14 residues. The CDR3 loop reads CASRTLDANQPQHF. CDR3 nucleotides: TGTGCCAGCCGGACGTTAGATGCTAATCAGCCCCAGCATTTT.

This chain links TRBV9 with TRBJ2-1; TRBD2 aligns across 10 bases. The germline CDR1 and CDR2 sequences are SGDLS and YYNGEE. The trim removed 3 bases at V and 7 bases at J, leaving 7 bases unmatched. The CDR3 has 15 amino acids. The CDR3: CASSAGLAKANEQFF. In nucleotides, the CDR3 is TGTGCCAGCAGCGCGGGACTAGCGAAGGCTAATGAGCAGTTCTTC.